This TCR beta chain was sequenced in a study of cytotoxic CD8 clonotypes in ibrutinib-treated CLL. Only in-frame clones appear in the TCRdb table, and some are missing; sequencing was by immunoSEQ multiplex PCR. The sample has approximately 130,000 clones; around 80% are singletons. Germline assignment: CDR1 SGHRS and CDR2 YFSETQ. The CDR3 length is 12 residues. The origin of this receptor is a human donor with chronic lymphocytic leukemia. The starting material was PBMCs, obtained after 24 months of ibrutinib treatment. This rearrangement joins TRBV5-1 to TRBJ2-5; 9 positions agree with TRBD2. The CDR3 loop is CSSGVLGETQYF. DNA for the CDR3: TGCTCTAGCGGGGTGCTTGGAGAGACCCAGTACTTC.